This T cell receptor (beta chain) emerged from a study of T-cell reconstitution after alpha-beta-depleted transplantation in children. This CDR3 has 15 residues. Germline-derived CDR1 and CDR2 are DFQATT and SNEGSKA (reference sequence). The V gene lost 3 bases and the J gene lost 5 bases, with 19 bases spanning the gap. This clonotype has only a few counts. Unique molecular identifiers tagged the TCRbeta library. TCRdb reprocessed the PCR reads with MiXCR, giving one entry per CDR3 protein. The sample includes 700,000 to 850,000 distinct CDR3 sequences, 16% seen only once; the top ten take about 5%. This receptor was obtained from a male patient younger than 18 who had a stem cell transplant for acute lymphoblastic leukemia, so the T cells may come from the graft donor. The sequencing here drew on PBMCs, mostly from graft donor cells, taken 360 days after TCRalphabeta/CD19-depleted stem cell transplant. The V gene is TRBV20-1, the J gene TRBJ1-2; D is perhaps TRBD1 (5 bases). The CDR3 loop reads CSAREPRAGSYGYTF. CDR3 nucleotides: TGCAGTGCTAGGGAGCCCAGAGCAGGGTCTTATGGCTACACCTTC.